The 11 T cell receptor beta chains below were found in one sample sequenced in a study of T cell repertoires in cytomegalovirus infection. One entry per CDR3 protein, called by TCRdb with MiXCR from the reads. In the table there are about 740,000 distinct CDR3 sequences, approximately 34% of which are singletons. Sequences were obtained from PBMCs. These receptors were taken from a human donor in good health (CMV status not recorded). Some clones in this sample may be carry-over from other donors' samples.

Comment on this clonotype: A junction boundary mismatches the germline segment, possibly from a read error. The genes are TRBV11-2 and TRBJ2-7; the match to TRBD2 covers 9 bases. Germline-derived CDR1 and CDR2 are SGHAT and FQNNGV. This CDR3 comprises 16 residues. CDR3 nucleotide sequence: TGTGCCAGCAGCTTAGATTTGCGGGGGGGAACCTACGGGCAGTACTTC. Translation gives CASSLDLRGGTYGQYF.

The chain joins TRBV11-1 to TRBJ2-1, with 7 bases aligning to TRBD2. V trimming: 5 bases; J trimming: 1 base; junction bases outside the gene matches: 11. In germline, CDR1 is SGHAT, CDR2 FQDESV (reference sequence). The CDR3 is made up of 17 amino acids. CDR3 in DNA: TGTGCCAGCAGCGACCGGGACTACGAATTATCCTACAATGAGCAGTTCTTC. Its protein product is CASSDRDYELSYNEQFF.

Comment on this clonotype: This may come from a read error, since a much larger clone is one base off. The chain employs TRBV7-6 and TRBJ2-3; no clear D. The CDR3 has 10 residues. Germline V gives CDR1 SGHVS, CDR2 FNYEAQ. The CDR3: CDSEPDTQYF. In DNA form, the CDR3 reads TGTGACAGCGAACCGGATACGCAGTATTTT.

The genes are TRBV5-4 and TRBJ2-7; 7 bases agree with TRBD1. Per the germline V gene, CDR1 is SGHNT and CDR2 is YYREEE (reference sequence). The CDR3 is 14 residues long. The trim removed 4 bases at V and 4 bases at J, leaving 8 bases unmatched. The CDR3 loop is CASSSGQELYEQYF. The CDR3 DNA follows: TGTGCCAGCAGCAGCGGACAGGAGCTATACGAGCAGTACTTC.

This clonotype occurred a few times. The chain employs TRBV6-5 and TRBJ2-7; 9 positions match TRBD2. This CDR3 is built from 15 residues. The V and J ends lost 1 base and 5 bases, in that order; junction bases with no gene match: 6. CDR1 is MNHEY and CDR2 is SVGAGI in the germline V gene. This CDR3 is CASSYLAGGPHEQYF. The CDR3 coding sequence is TGTGCCAGCAGTTACTTGGCGGGAGGGCCCCACGAGCAGTACTTC.

The V and J genes are TRBV5-1 and TRBJ1-1; 8 nucleotides match TRBD1. Germline-derived CDR1 and CDR2 are SGHRS and YFSETQ. This CDR3 has 14 amino acids. V was pared by 4 bases and J by 1 base, with 3 bases of the junction left unmatched. This CDR3 is CASSGGQANTEAFF. The DNA for the CDR3 is TGCGCCAGCAGCGGGGGACAGGCGAACACTGAAGCTTTCTTT.

The rearrangement links TRBV6-2 or TRBV6-3 to TRBJ1-5; 8 bases align to TRBD1. The CDR3 length is 16 residues. V dropped 2 bases and J dropped 4; count of bases not matched to a gene: 7. Germline V gives CDR1 MNHEY, CDR2 SVGEGT. CDR3 nucleotides: TGTGCCAGCAGTTACGTTCAGGGGGCTGTGAATCAGCCCCAGCATTTT. It encodes CASSYVQGAVNQPQHF.

Comments on this clonotype: The CDR3 does not close with the conserved phenylalanine or tryptophan, likely indicating a read error. J is TRBJ2-1 and V is TRBV15, with unresolved D. This CDR3 has 14 amino acids. The V end lost 1 base, the J end lost 6 bases, and 10 bases lay between the germline ends. CDR1 is LNHNV, CDR2 YYDKDF, per germline (reference sequence). DNA of the CDR3: TGTGCCACCAGCAGAGTAGGAAACAGCAATGAGCAGTTCTTA. Translation: CATSRVGNSNEQFL.

This clonotype was seen more than once but under ten times. This chain connects TRBV7-8 to TRBJ2-6; D gene ambiguous. Germline assignment: CDR1 SGHVS and CDR2 FQNEAQ. The ends were cut back, 5 bases at V and 6 bases at J, with 11 bases in the middle. The CDR3 length is 14 residues. CDR3 loop: CASSHNREANVLTF. In DNA form, the CDR3 reads TGTGCCAGCAGCCACAATCGAGAGGCCAACGTCCTGACTTTC. The full variable domain, rest sourced from reference TRBV7-8 and TRBJ2-6, is GAGVSQSPRYKVAKRGQDVALRCDPISGHVSLFWYQQALGQGPEFLTYFQNEAQLDKSGLPSDRFFAERPEGSVSTLKIQRTQQEDSAVYLCASSHNREANVLTFGAGSRLTVL.

Note on this clonotype: This could be a read error, since a much larger clone is one nucleotide away. The chain couples TRBV7-9 to TRBJ2-7, with a weak D call TRBD2 (5 bases). The germline CDR1 and CDR2 sequences are SEHNR and FQNEAQ (reference sequence). The V end lost 5 bases, the J end lost 6 bases, and 26 bases lay between the germline ends. CDR3 length equals 17 residues. This chain's CDR3 is CASSRQPARLSGTEQYF. The CDR3 DNA is TGTGCCAGCAGCCGGCAACCGGCGAGACTATCCGGAACCGAGCAGTACTTC.

The gene calls are TRBV12-3 or TRBV12-4 and TRBJ2-3; D may match TRBD1 or TRBD2 (5 bases each). The germline V and J ends were trimmed by 6 bases and 2 bases, with 12 bases remaining between them. The CDR3 extends over 14 amino acids. CDR3 nucleotides: TGTGCCAGCAGCCCCGGGACCCTCACAGATACGCAGTATTTT. It yields the protein CASSPGTLTDTQYF.